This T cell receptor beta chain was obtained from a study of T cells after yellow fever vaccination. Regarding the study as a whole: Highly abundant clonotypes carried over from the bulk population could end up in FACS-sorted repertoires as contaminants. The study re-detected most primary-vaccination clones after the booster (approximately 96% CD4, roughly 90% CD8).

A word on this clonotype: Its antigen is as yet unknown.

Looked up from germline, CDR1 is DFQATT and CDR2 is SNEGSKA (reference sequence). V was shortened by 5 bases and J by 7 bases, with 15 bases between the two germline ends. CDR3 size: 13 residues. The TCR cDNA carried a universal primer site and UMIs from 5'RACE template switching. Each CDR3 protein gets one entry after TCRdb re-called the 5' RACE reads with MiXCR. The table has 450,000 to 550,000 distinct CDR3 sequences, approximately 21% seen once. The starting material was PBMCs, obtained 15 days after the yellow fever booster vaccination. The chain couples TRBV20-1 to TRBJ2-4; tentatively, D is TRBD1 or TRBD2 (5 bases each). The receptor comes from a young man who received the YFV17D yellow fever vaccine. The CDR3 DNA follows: TGCAGTGCTGAGGATCGGGGACGGAACATTCAGTACTTC. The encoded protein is CSAEDRGRNIQYF.